Below, one T cell receptor (beta chain) is given with its context. Its antigen is unknown. The V gene lost 6 bases and the J gene lost 0 bases, with 14 bases spanning the gap. The CDR3 consists of 16 residues. Germline lookup yields CDR1 LNHDA and CDR2 SQIVND (reference sequence). The source of the sample is a study of Graves' ophthalmopathy and Graves' hyperthyroidism. Study-wide results and caveats: Blood also harbored most expanded thyroid clonotypes above 0.001 frequency. Sensitivity of approximately 88% and specificity of around 80% were achieved when a 13-signature model separated ophthalmopathy from stable hyperthyroidism.

Fresh peripheral blood, roughly 9.8 ml, was the PBMC source. Amplification targeted the TCR beta CDR3 regions, with RNA transcripts as the source material. RT-PCR with HTBI primers came first, then second-round multiplex PCR. TCRdb reanalysed the multiplex PCR reads using MiXCR and keeps one entry per CDR3 protein. The table lists 200,000 to 300,000 distinct CDR3 sequences, less than 55% of them singletons. The specimen sequenced was peripheral blood. The rearrangement links TRBV19 to TRBJ2-2; a weak D match, TRBD2 (6 bases). The origin of this receptor is an adult man with Graves' ophthalmopathy. The CDR3 is CASRPTGTANTGELFF. The CDR3 nucleotides read TGTGCCAGTAGGCCGACCGGGACTGCGAACACCGGGGAGCTGTTTTTT.